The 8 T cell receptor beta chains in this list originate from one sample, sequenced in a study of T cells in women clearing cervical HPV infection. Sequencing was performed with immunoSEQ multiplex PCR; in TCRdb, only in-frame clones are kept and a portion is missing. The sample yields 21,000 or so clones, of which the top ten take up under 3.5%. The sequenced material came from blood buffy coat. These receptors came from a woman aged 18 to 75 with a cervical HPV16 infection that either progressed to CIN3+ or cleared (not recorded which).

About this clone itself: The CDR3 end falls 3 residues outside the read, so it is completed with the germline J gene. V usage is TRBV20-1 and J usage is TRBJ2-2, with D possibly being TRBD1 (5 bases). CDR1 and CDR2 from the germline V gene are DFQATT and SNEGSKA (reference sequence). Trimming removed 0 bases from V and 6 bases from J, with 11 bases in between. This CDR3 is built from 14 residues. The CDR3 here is CSAREVRAPGELFF. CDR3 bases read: TGCAGTGCTAGAGAGGTCAGGGCCCCCGGGGAG.

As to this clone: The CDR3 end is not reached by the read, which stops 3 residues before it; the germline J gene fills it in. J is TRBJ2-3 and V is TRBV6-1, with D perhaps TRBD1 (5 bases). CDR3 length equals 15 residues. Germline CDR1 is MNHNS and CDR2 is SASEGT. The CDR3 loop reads CASSEFSGSRETQYF. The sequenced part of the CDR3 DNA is TGTGCCAGCAGTGAATTCTCAGGGTCCAGAGAGACG.

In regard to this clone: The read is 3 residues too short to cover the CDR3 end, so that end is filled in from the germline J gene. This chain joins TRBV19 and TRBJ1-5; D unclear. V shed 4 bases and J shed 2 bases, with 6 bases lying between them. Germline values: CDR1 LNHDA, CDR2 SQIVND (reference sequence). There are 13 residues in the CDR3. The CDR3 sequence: CASSTQRNQPQHF. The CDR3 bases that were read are TGTGCCAGTAGTACACAGCGCAATCAGCCC. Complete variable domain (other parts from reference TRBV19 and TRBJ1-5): DGGITQSPKYLFRKEGQNVTLSCEQNLNHDAMYWYRQDPGQGLRLIYYSQIVNDFQKGDIAEGYSVSREKKESFPLTVTSAQKNPTAFYLCASSTQRNQPQHFGDGTRLSIL.

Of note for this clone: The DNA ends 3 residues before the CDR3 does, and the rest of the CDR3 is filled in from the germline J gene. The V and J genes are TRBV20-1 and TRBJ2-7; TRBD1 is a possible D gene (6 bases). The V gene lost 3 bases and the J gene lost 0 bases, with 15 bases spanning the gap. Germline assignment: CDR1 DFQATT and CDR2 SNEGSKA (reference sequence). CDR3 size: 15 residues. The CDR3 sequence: CSASASGAPSYEQYF. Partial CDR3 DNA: TGCAGTGCTAGTGCATCAGGGGCGCCCTCCTACGAG.

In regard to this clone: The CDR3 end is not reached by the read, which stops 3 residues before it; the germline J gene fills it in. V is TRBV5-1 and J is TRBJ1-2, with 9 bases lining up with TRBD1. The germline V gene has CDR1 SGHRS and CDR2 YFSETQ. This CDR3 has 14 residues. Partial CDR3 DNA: TGCGCCAGCAGCAGAAAACAGGGGGCAGGCGAC. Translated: CASSRKQGAGD. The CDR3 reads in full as CASSRKQGAGDYTF.

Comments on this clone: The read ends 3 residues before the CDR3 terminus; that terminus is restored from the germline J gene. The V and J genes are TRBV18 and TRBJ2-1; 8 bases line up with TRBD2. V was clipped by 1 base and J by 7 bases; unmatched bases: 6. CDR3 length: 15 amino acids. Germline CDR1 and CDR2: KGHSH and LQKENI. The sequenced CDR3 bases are TGTGCCAGCTCACCACAGACGGGAGGGGGTAATGAG. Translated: CASSPQTGGGNE. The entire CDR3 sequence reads CASSPQTGGGNEQFF.

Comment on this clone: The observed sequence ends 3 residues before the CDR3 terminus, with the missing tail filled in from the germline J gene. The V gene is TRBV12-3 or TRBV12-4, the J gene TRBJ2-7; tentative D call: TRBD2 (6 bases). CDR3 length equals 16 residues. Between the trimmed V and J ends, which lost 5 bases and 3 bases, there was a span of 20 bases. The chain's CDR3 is CASSPLTWGVFYEQYF. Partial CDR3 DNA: TGTGCCAGCAGTCCACTAACGTGGGGGGTTTTCTACGAG.

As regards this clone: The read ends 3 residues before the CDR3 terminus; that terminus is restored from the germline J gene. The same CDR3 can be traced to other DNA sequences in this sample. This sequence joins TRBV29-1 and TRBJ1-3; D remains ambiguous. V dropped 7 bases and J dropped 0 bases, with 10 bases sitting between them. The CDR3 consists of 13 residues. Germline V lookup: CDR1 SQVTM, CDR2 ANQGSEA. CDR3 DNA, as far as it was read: TGCAGCGCCGTACAGAGCTCTGGAAACACC. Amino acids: CSAVQSSGNT. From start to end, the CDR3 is CSAVQSSGNTIYF.